These T cell receptor beta chains were read from a single sample in a study of shared clonotypes between healthy human individuals. Profiled with immunoSEQ multiplex PCR; TCRdb holds only in-frame clones, not every one. The sample has fewer than 550,000 clones; roughly 79% are singletons. The material sequenced was PBMCs. These receptors all stem from a middle-aged woman in good health. Some clones in this sample may be carry-over from other donors' samples. Both conserved end residues are part of each CDR3. The D gene is left open where the match is weak. Clone size is stated in some rows and not others, as once, few, many or a class when expanded.

>-|-|TRBV28|TRBJ1-4
CASSAGGTGRIEKLFF
TGTGCCAGCAGTGCGGGGGGAACAGGGAGGATTGAAAAACTGTTTTTT
>-|-|TRBV4-1|TRBJ1-2
CASSHPDRELYGYTF
TGCGCCAGCAGCCACCCGGATAGGGAACTCTATGGCTACACCTTC
>-|-|TRBV28|TRBJ2-3
CASSKTSTDTQYF
TGTGCCAGCAGCAAGACTAGCACAGATACGCAGTATTTT
>TRBD1|few|TRBV7-3|TRBJ1-1
CASSSHRGTEAFF
TGTGCCAGCAGCTCGCACAGGGGCACTGAAGCTTTCTTT
>-|-|TRBV18|TRBJ1-4
CASSPLGRGEKLFF
TGTGCCAGCTCACCTTTGGGTCGAGGTGAAAAACTGTTTTTT
>TRBD2|once|TRBV9|TRBJ2-1
CASSLYPSGGYNEQFF
TGTGCCAGCAGCCTATACCCTAGCGGGGGCTACAATGAGCAGTTCTTC
>-|-|TRBV5-8|TRBJ2-1
CASGGIRYNEQFF
TGTGCCAGCGGAGGAATTAGGTACAATGAGCAGTTCTTC
>TRBD2|-|TRBV5-6|TRBJ2-7
CASGELAGGPSGIHEQYF
TGTGCCAGCGGCGAACTAGCGGGAGGTCCTTCGGGCATCCACGAGCAGTACTTC
>-|-|TRBV14|TRBJ2-7
CASSQGRAAYEQYF
TGTGCCAGCAGCCAAGGTAGGGCCGCCTACGAGCAGTACTTC
>-|-|TRBV7-9|TRBJ2-5
CASSLGLAETQYF
TGTGCCAGCAGCTTAGGTCTAGCGGAGACCCAGTACTTC
>TRBD2|once|TRBV13|TRBJ2-1
CASSLSGSPYNEQFF
TGTGCCAGCAGCTTGAGCGGGAGCCCCTACAATGAGCAGTTCTTC